This T cell receptor beta chain appears in the sequencing data of a study of shared clonotypes between healthy human individuals. Cells designated naive CD8 were CD45RO-negative and were positively selected for CCR7, with terminally differentiated effector memory CD45RA+ cells excluded. Only Caucasian adults living in Nashville, Tennessee served as donors. TCRdb keeps only in-frame clones here, not all; method: immunoSEQ multiplex PCR. Among about 700,000 clones listed, just over 90% were seen once. The V gene lost 6 bases and the J gene lost 3 bases, with 11 bases spanning the gap. The V gene's germline CDR1 is MDHEN and CDR2 SYDVKM. The CDR3 runs 13 residues.

The specimen was naive CD8+ T cells sorted from blood. This TCR derives from a young man in good health. The chain joins TRBV28 to TRBJ1-1, with D tentatively TRBD1 (6 bases). The CDR3 reads CASRTPGDTEAFF. CDR3 DNA sequence: TGTGCCAGCAGAACCCCAGGGGACACTGAAGCTTTCTTT.